Each of the 19 T cell receptor beta chains below was sequenced from the same sample in a study of CD8 T cells in ankylosing spondylitis. Regarding the study as a whole: For ankylosing spondylitis blood, a TCR beta motif of seven to nine highly homologous variants appeared characteristic.

TCRdb passed the 5' RACE reads through MiXCR, listing each CDR3 protein once. This sample yields around 770,000 distinct CDR3 sequences, of which under 20% are seen a single time; around a fifth belongs to the top ten. What these receptors recognize is not known. Sequenced input: blood, either unsorted or a sorted T cell fraction (not recorded which). These receptors originate from a male donor with ankylosing spondylitis.

The chain joins TRBV6-1 to TRBJ1-2; TRBD1 matches at 7 bases. The CDR3 totals 17 residues. The V and J ends lost 3 bases and 5 bases, in that order; junction bases with no gene match: 15. CDR1 is MNHNS and CDR2 is SASEGT in the germline V gene. The CDR3 DNA sequence: TGTGCCAGCAGTGACGATAGTAGAAAGGGACAGATTTATGGCTACACCTTC. Amino acids: CASSDDSRKGQIYGYTF.

This rearrangement joins TRBV5-1 to TRBJ2-3; D ambiguous. The germline gives CDR1 SGHRS, CDR2 YFSETQ. This CDR3 spans 13 amino acids. Trimming shortened V by 6 bases and J by 3 bases, and 11 bases separated the two germline ends. The DNA of the CDR3 is TGCGCCAGCAATTACTTGGGGACAGATACGCAGTATTTT. Residues: CASNYLGTDTQYF.

J is TRBJ2-2 and V is TRBV15; 7 bases are shared with TRBD2. J lost 8 bases, V lost 3 bases, and 9 bases had no gene match. CDR1 LNHNV and CDR2 YYDKDF come from the germline V gene (reference sequence). This CDR3 has 15 residues. The CDR3 DNA is TGTGCCACCAGCAGCGAAGGGAGGGGTGCAGGGGAGCTGTTTTTT. Translated, it gives CATSSEGRGAGELFF.

This clonotype was recorded a few times. The chain employs TRBV12-3 or TRBV12-4 and TRBJ2-3; D unclear. Trimming removed 1 base at V and 1 base at J, with 15 bases between. This CDR3 is 17 amino acids long. The CDR3 DNA reads as TGTGCCAGCAGTTTAGGCTCGTGGTTTAACCGCACAGATACGCAGTATTTT. This sequence encodes CASSLGSWFNRTDTQYF.

In this sample, this clonotype turned up a few times. The rearrangement uses TRBV5-1 and TRBJ2-2; the match to TRBD1 covers 7 bases. V lost 6 bases, J lost 2 bases, and 7 bases stayed unmatched. Germline assignment: CDR1 SGHRS and CDR2 YFSETQ. The CDR3 covers 15 residues. The CDR3 DNA sequence: TGCGCCAGCAACCGGGGACAGCTAAACACCGGGGAGCTGTTTTTT. This codes for CASNRGQLNTGELFF.

A few counts support this clonotype. The junction departs from the called germline gene at one end, perhaps through a read error. V usage is TRBV5-1 and J usage is TRBJ1-1, with D hard to call. The length of the CDR3 is 16 residues. The germline V gene encodes CDR1 SGHRS and CDR2 YFSETQ. DNA of the CDR3: TGCGCCAGCAGCATTGGTCCCTCTCGCATGAACACTGAAGCTTCCTTT. Residues: CASSIGPSRMNTEASF.

As for this clonotype: At one end, the junction sequence differs from germline, possibly due to a read error. J is TRBJ2-5 and V is TRBV15; TRBD1 might be the D (5 bases). Germline-derived CDR1 and CDR2 are LNHNV and YYDKDF (reference sequence). The CDR3 length is 14 residues. The CDR3 region is CVTSRPRQLETQYF. The CDR3 nucleotides are TGTGTCACCAGCAGACCCCGACAGCTAGAGACCCAGTACTTC.

V gene TRBV3-1 combines with J gene TRBJ1-1; 9 bases match TRBD1. This CDR3 is built from 16 residues. CDR1 is LGHDT and CDR2 is YNNKEL in the germline V gene (reference sequence). Trimming took 3 bases from V and 1 from J; bases not matched to a gene: 6. DNA of the CDR3: TGTGCCAGCAGCCACCACCTGGGACAGGGGAACACTGAAGCTTTCTTT. Protein: CASSHHLGQGNTEAFF.

The V gene is TRBV7-9, the J gene TRBJ2-6, with a possible D match to TRBD2 (5 bases). The CDR3 is made up of 16 amino acids. V dropped 5 bases and J dropped 7 bases, with 18 bases sitting between them. The germline V gene encodes CDR1 SEHNR and CDR2 FQNEAQ (reference sequence). The CDR3 DNA follows: TGTGCCAGCAGCCCCGTCACCGCCGGAGGAGCCAACGTCCTGACTTTC. Translating gives CASSPVTAGGANVLTF.

This clonotype was recorded at least ten times. This chain uses TRBV4-3 with TRBJ1-1; D gene uncertain. The CDR3 is 14 amino acids. Germline V gives CDR1 LGHNA, CDR2 YSLEER. The germline V and J ends were trimmed by 0 bases and 10 bases, with 15 bases remaining between them. The CDR3 is CASSQDREGGAAFF. The CDR3, as DNA: TGCGCCAGCAGCCAAGATCGAGAAGGAGGAGCAGCTTTCTTT.

There are a few counts of this clonotype. The chain is built from TRBV10-3 and TRBJ2-3, with a weak D call TRBD2 (5 bases). The CDR3 has 16 amino acids. The V and J ends lost 7 bases and 0 bases respectively, with 17 bases between them. Germline V CDR1 and CDR2: ENHRY, SYGVKD. In nucleotides, the CDR3 is TGTGCCATCACGGCGGGTGGCGGGTTTAGCACAGATACGCAGTATTTT. It translates to CAITAGGGFSTDTQYF.

This clonotype was picked up a small number of times. The rearrangement uses TRBV12-3 or TRBV12-4 and TRBJ1-3; D not resolved. Trimming left V 10 bases short and J 5 bases short, with 15 bases between. The length of the CDR3 is 13 residues. The CDR3: CATADYGRNTIYF. The CDR3 DNA reads TGTGCCACTGCGGATTATGGGAGAAACACCATATATTTT.

This clonotype was seen more than once but under ten times. J is TRBJ1-1 and V is TRBV6-2 or TRBV6-3; maybe TRBD1 (5 bases). The CDR3 runs 17 residues. Deletions cut 4 bases from V and 1 base from J, with 19 bases between. From germline, CDR1 is MNHEY and CDR2 SVGEGT. The CDR3 sequence: CASSLSGTEGWNTEAFF. CDR3 coding DNA: TGTGCCAGCAGTTTATCTGGGACCGAGGGGTGGAACACTGAAGCTTTCTTT.

This sequence joins TRBV12-3 or TRBV12-4 and TRBJ2-2; TRBD2 agrees at 10 bases. V was clipped by 5 bases and J by 7 bases; unmatched bases: 7. The CDR3 is 15 amino acids. CDR3 bases: TGTGCCAGCAGTGCTAGCGGGAGTAGTGTCGGGGAGCTGTTTTTT. Translated: CASSASGSSVGELFF.

The chain combines TRBV9 with TRBJ2-2, with 13 bases matching TRBD2. This CDR3 region has 17 residues. From germline, CDR1 is SGDLS and CDR2 YYNGEE. V gave up 4 bases and J gave up 5 bases; unmatched junction bases: 8. The DNA for the CDR3 is TGTGCCAGCAGCTACACTAGCGGGGGGGCCCGGACCGGGGAGCTGTTTTTT. Translation: CASSYTSGGARTGELFF. Looking up the rest from reference TRBV9 and TRBJ2-2 gives the full variable domain: DSGVTQTPKHLITATGQRVTLRCSPRSGDLSVYWYQQSLDQGLQFLIQYYNGEERAKGNILERFSAQQFPDLHSELNLSSLELGDSALYFCASSYTSGGARTGELFFGEGSRLTVL.

Only a few counts were recorded for this clonotype. The chain recombines TRBV3-1 with TRBJ2-7; TRBD1 matches at 12 bases. Trimming removed 5 bases from V and 6 bases from J; junction bases left unmatched: 5. There are 14 residues in the CDR3. Germline assignment: CDR1 LGHDT and CDR2 YNNKEL (reference sequence). DNA for the CDR3: TGTGCCAGCAGCGAGGGACAGGGGGCGGTCGAGCAGTACTTC. Encoded protein: CASSEGQGAVEQYF.

This clonotype was observed a few times. The rearrangement joins TRBV6-5 to TRBJ1-2; no clear D gene. The ends were cut back, 0 bases at V and 6 bases at J, with 14 bases in the middle. Germline lookup yields CDR1 MNHEY and CDR2 SVGAGI. The CDR3 is 15 residues long. For the CDR3, the DNA is TGTGCCAGCAGTTACTCTCGGGCCGCAGTTCATGGCTACACCTTC. It yields the protein CASSYSRAAVHGYTF.

The V call is TRBV4-1, the J call TRBJ1-1, with D possibly TRBD1 on 5 matching bases. CDR3 length equals 15 residues. Trimming pared 3 bases from V and 1 base from J, leaving 12 bases between. From germline, CDR1 is MGHRA and CDR2 YSYEKL. This CDR3 is CASSQQGSPNTEAFF. The CDR3 DNA sequence: TGCGCCAGCAGCCAGCAGGGTTCCCCGAACACTGAAGCTTTCTTT.

This clonotype was counted at least ten times. The rearrangement joins TRBV28 to TRBJ1-2, with TRBD1 matching over 10 bases. This CDR3 has 15 amino acids. Germline V lookup: CDR1 MDHEN, CDR2 SYDVKM. V lost 2 bases to trimming and J lost 7 bases; unmatched junction nucleotides: 7. The CDR3 DNA reads TGTGCCAGCAGTTTAAGGGACAGGGGCTCCGGTGGCTACACCTTC. It translates to CASSLRDRGSGGYTF.